These T cell receptor beta chains were read from a single sample in a study of blood T cell repertoires in COVID-19. The data were produced by immunoSEQ multiplex PCR, yet TCRdb's version contains in-frame clones alone and is incomplete. The sample shows 120,000 to 150,000 clones, roughly 85% of them seen only once. The sequenced sample consisted of peripheral blood. These receptors all come from a man aged 45-65 years with acute or convalescent COVID-19. CDR3s include the opening cysteine and the closing phenylalanine or tryptophan. The D gene is left open where the match is weak. Expanded clones are given a class, and other clones once, few, many or no size at all.

d_gene	abundance	v_gene	j_gene	CDR3nt	CDR3aa
TRBD1	-	TRBV14	TRBJ2-7	TGTGCCAGCAGCCAAGAAACATGGACAGGGGCCTACGAGCAGTACTTC	CASSQETWTGAYEQYF
TRBD2	-	TRBV2	TRBJ2-1	TGTGCCAGCAGTGTGGCTAGCGGGAGTTTCGCTGAGCAGTTCTTC	CASSVASGSFAEQFF
-	-	TRBV10-1	TRBJ1-1	TGCGCCAGCAGCACAGGCAACACTGAAGCTTTCTTT	CASSTGNTEAFF
-	-	TRBV7-9	TRBJ2-7	TGTGCCAGCAGCCCCCCTAGAGGTGTCACCTACGAGCAGTACTTC	CASSPPRGVTYEQYF
-	-	TRBV7-2	TRBJ2-7	TGTGCCAGCAGCTGGGGAGGTTTTGGGGAGCAGTACTTC	CASSWGGFGEQYF
TRBD1	once	TRBV30	TRBJ1-1	TGTGCCTGGAGTAAGGGACAGGGAAGGAACACTGAAGCTTTCTTT	CAWSKGQGRNTEAFF
-	-	TRBV28	TRBJ1-2	TGTGCCAGCACTTTGGGAGGGAATGGCTACACCTTC	CASTLGGNGYTF
-	-	TRBV11-1	TRBJ2-5	TGTGCCAGCAGCCGGCGGGCGAGACAGGCAAAAGAGACCCAGTACTTC	CASSRRARQAKETQYF
-	once	TRBV6-1	TRBJ1-2	TGTGCCAGCAGTGAACAGGGGCATATGGGCTACACCTTC	CASSEQGHMGYTF
-	-	TRBV7-9	TRBJ1-1	TGTGCCAGCAGCTCGACTTTCAGTAGTCCGAACACTGAAGCTTTCTTT	CASSSTFSSPNTEAFF
-	-	TRBV3-1/TRBV3-2	TRBJ1-5	TGTGCCAGCAGCCAAGGGACAAGCCAGGTTGTACCCCAGCATTTT	CASSQGTSQVVPQHF
TRBD2	-	TRBV7-9	TRBJ2-1	TGTGCCAGCAGCCCGTTTAGCGGGAGGAACGATGAGCAGTTCTTC	CASSPFSGRNDEQFF
-	-	TRBV7-9	TRBJ1-2	TGTGCCAGCAGCTTAGCAATAGGCGCGGGCCCTAACTATGGCTACACCTTC	CASSLAIGAGPNYGYTF
-	-	TRBV28	TRBJ1-1	TGTGCCAGCAGCTGGCCTCGGGTTATGAACACTGAAGCTTTCTTT	CASSWPRVMNTEAFF
-	-	TRBV5-5	TRBJ1-5	TGTGCCAGCAGCCTAACAGGAAATAGCAATCAGCCCCAGCATTTT	CASSLTGNSNQPQHF
TRBD1	-	TRBV10-3	TRBJ1-5	TGTGCCATCAGTGATTGGGACAGGGGGGTGAATCAGCCCCAGCATTTT	CAISDWDRGVNQPQHF
TRBD1	-	TRBV5-6	TRBJ1-5	TGTGCCAGCAGCCCCAGGGGGGTGGATCAGCCCCAGCATTTT	CASSPRGVDQPQHF
TRBD2	-	TRBV10-3	TRBJ2-1	TGTGCCACCCTGAGTCTTCCCAGTGGGACTAGCGGGAGAAACAATGAGCAGTTCTTC	CATLSLPSGTSGRNNEQFF
TRBD2	-	TRBV25-1	TRBJ2-2	TGTGCCAGCCAGACCGGGGGGGCCAACACCGGGGAGCTGTTTTTT	CASQTGGANTGELFF
-	-	TRBV27	TRBJ2-3	TGTGCCAGCAGTTTAGACAAGGGGTGGGATACGCAGTATTTT	CASSLDKGWDTQYF
-	-	TRBV12-3/TRBV12-4	TRBJ1-5	TGTGCCAGCAGTCCGCAGGAGCCCCAGCATTTT	CASSPQEPQHF
-	-	TRBV14	TRBJ2-1	TGTGCCAGCAGCCAAACTGACATCGGCAAGTTCTTC	CASSQTDIGKFF
-	-	TRBV7-9	TRBJ1-1	TGTGCCAGCAGCTTAGCGGGCAGATATGAACAAACTGAAGCTTTCTTT	CASSLAGRYEQTEAFF
TRBD1	few	TRBV13	TRBJ1-3	TGTGCCAGCAGCTCCGACAGGGCTGGAAACACCATATATTTT	CASSSDRAGNTIYF
-	-	TRBV28	TRBJ2-1	TGTGCCAGCAGTTCAGCAGGCTCCTACAATGAGCAGTTCTTC	CASSSAGSYNEQFF
-	-	TRBV7-7	TRBJ2-2	TGTGCTAGCAGGAGGGACAGGAACACCGGGGAGCTGTTTTTT	CASRRDRNTGELFF
-	few	TRBV7-9	TRBJ1-4	TGTGCCAGCAGCTTTAATCAGGGTAGTAATGAAAAACTGTTTTTT	CASSFNQGSNEKLFF